The text below deals with one T cell receptor beta chain. The germline gives CDR1 LGHNA, CDR2 YSLEER. The J segment lost 3 bases and the V segment lost 6 bases, leaving 10 bases of the junction unmatched. The CDR3 extends over 15 amino acids. Some clones are missing from TCRdb's copy, which holds only in-frame ones; the method was immunoSEQ multiplex PCR. This sample has some 97,000 clones, with about 90% found just once. The data are from a study of T cell changes during pregnancy in multiple sclerosis. The TCR sequence derives from a female donor with multiple sclerosis, enrolled in a pregnancy study. The sample consisted of peripheral blood, taken after pregnancy. The J gene is TRBJ1-2, the V gene TRBV4-3, with 7 nucleotides matching TRBD1. The CDR3 DNA is TGCGCCAGCAGTCTTTACAGGGGACTGGACTATGGCTACACCTTC. Amino acid sequence: CASSLYRGLDYGYTF.